This record concerns one TCR beta chain sequence. At one of its ends the junction is not consistent with the germline gene, which may arise from a read error. This record comes from a study of tumor-infiltrating lymphocytes in primary liver carcinoma. Constant-region priming of around 490 ng total RNA yielded TCR beta cDNA. Libraries for TCR beta were built through three nested multiplex PCR rounds, which together made up a slightly modified ARM-PCR procedure. For around 10 cycles apiece, the opening two PCR rounds ran with TRBV1-TRBV30 forward primers and a C-beta reverse primer. TCRdb reprocessed the multiplex PCR reads with MiXCR, giving one entry per CDR3 protein. The table records 95,000 to 150,000 distinct CDR3 sequences, 60% to 80% of them present only once. Looked up from germline, CDR1 is MNHEY and CDR2 is SVGAGI. The CDR3 totals 12 residues. Starting material for RNA and DNA co-extraction consisted of roughly 19-31 mg of unsorted bulk tissue.

The TCR originated in a woman in her sixties with primary liver carcinoma and hepatitis B virus infection. The rearrangement joins TRBV6-5 to TRBJ2-7, with a weak D call TRBD2 (5 bases). Sequences were obtained from liver tumor tissue from sampling region 3. Subset specified: tumor region T3, left-lateral pole. CDR3 in amino acids: CASSGPGGEECF. The CDR3 DNA reads TGTGCCAGCAGTGGCCCAGGAGGCGAGGAGTGCTTC.